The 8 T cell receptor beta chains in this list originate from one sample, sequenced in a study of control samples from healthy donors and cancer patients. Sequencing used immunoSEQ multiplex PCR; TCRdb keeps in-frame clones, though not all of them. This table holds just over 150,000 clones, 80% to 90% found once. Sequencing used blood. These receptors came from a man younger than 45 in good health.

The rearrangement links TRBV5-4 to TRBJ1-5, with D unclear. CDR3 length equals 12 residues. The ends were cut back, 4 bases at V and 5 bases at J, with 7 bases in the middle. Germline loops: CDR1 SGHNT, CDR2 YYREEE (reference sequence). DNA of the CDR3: TGTGCCAGCAGCGGGGAGGATCAGCCCCAGCATTTT. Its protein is CASSGEDQPQHF.

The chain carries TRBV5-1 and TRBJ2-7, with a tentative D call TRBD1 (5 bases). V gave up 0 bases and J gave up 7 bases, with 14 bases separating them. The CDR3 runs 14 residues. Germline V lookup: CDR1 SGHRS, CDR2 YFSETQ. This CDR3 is CASSLEGVKIEQYF. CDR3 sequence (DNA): TGCGCCAGCAGCTTGGAAGGGGTGAAGATTGAGCAGTACTTC.

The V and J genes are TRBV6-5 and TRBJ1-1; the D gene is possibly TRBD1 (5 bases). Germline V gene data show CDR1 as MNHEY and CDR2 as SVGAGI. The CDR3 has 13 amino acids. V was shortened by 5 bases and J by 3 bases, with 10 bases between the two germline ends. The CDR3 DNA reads TGTGCCAGCAGTCGACAGATCTACACTGAAGCTTTCTTT. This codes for CASSRQIYTEAFF.

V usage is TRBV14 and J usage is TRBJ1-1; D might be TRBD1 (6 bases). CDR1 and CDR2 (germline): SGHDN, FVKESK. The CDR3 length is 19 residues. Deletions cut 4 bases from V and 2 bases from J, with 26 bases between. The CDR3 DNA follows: TGTGCCAGCAGCCGATTATACGGTTCAGGGGATGGCGAAAACACTGAAGCTTTCTTT. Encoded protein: CASSRLYGSGDGENTEAFF.

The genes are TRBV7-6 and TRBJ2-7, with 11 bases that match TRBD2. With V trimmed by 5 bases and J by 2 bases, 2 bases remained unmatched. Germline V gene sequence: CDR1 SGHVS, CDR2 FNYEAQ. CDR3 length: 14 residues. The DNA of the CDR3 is TGTGCCAGCAGCCCTAGCGGGGGGACCTACGAGCAGTACTTC. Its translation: CASSPSGGTYEQYF.

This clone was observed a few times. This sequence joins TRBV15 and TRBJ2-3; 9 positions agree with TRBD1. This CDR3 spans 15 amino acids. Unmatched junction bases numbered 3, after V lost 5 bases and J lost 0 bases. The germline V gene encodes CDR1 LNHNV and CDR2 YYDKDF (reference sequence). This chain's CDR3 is CATSLGQGSTDTQYF. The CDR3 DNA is TGTGCCACCAGCCTAGGACAGGGGAGCACAGATACGCAGTATTTT.

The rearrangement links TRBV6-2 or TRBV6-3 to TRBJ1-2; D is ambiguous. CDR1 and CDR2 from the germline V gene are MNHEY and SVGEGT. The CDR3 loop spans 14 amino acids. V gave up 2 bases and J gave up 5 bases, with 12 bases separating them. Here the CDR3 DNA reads TGTGCCAGCAGTTACGAGGGAGACCTTTATGGCTACACCTTC. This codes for CASSYEGDLYGYTF.

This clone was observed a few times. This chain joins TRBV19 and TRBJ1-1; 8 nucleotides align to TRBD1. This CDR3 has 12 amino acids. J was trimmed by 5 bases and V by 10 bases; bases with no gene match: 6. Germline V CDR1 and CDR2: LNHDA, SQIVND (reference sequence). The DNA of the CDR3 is TGTGCCACCAAGGGGACAGGTACTGAAGCTTTCTTT. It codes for CATKGTGTEAFF.